The 17 T cell receptor beta chains given below trace back to one sample, sequenced in a study of shared clonotypes between healthy human individuals. Method: immunoSEQ multiplex PCR; TCRdb's copy keeps in-frame clones and lacks some. The sample yields around 450,000 clones, 70% to 80% seen once. Sequencing input: PBMCs. Receptors originate from a woman aged 40 to 50 in good health. Some clones in this sample may be carry-over from other donors' samples.

As to this clone: A read error may explain this, as a much larger clone is one base away. The V gene is TRBV11-2, the J gene TRBJ2-1, with 9 bases lining up with TRBD2. Germline V gene sequence: CDR1 SGHAT, CDR2 FQNNGV. The CDR3 has 15 residues. The trim removed 5 bases at V and 0 bases at J, leaving 2 bases unmatched. The CDR3 coding sequence is TGTGCCAGCAGCCAACTAGCGGGCTCCTACAATGAGCAGTTCTTC. Translated: CASSQLAGSYNEQFF.

This rearrangement joins TRBV7-9 to TRBJ1-3; D is unresolved. The CDR3 covers 12 residues. Germline V lookup: CDR1 SEHNR, CDR2 FQNEAQ (reference sequence). Deletions cut 3 bases from V and 5 bases from J, with 5 bases between. The CDR3 DNA reads as TGTGCCAGCAGCTTTTCACGAAACACCATATATTTT. It encodes CASSFSRNTIYF.

This clone was counted a few times. V is TRBV23-1 and J is TRBJ1-2; TRBD1 matches at 12 bases. Being an ORF, TRBV23-1 has a function that is uncertain. This CDR3 comprises 16 residues. V was clipped by 6 bases and J by 7 bases; unmatched bases: 12. Here the CDR3 DNA reads TGCGCCAGCAGCCCCCGCCCGGGACAGGGGGCTAGTGGCTACACCTTC. This codes for CASSPRPGQGASGYTF.

CDR3 amino acids: CASGTTYNEQFF. The CDR3 DNA sequence: TGTGCCAGCGGGACAACCTACAATGAGCAGTTCTTC. The chain links TRBV7-6 to TRBJ2-1; TRBD1 might be the D (6 bases). CDR3 size: 12 residues. V was shortened by 8 bases and J by 2 bases, with 7 bases between the two germline ends. CDR1 is SGHVS and CDR2 is FNYEAQ in the germline V gene.

V gene TRBV4-1 combines with J gene TRBJ1-1, with a possible D match to TRBD1 (5 bases). Trimming stripped 5 bases from V and 3 bases from J, with 13 bases between. There are 14 residues in the CDR3. Germline V gene lookup returns CDR1 MGHRA and CDR2 YSYEKL. This CDR3 reads CASSFYSRDTEAFF. The CDR3 DNA sequence: TGCGCCAGCAGCTTCTACTCCAGGGACACTGAAGCTTTCTTT.

This clone was seen only a few times. CDR3 bases: TGTGCCAGCAGCCCTGGGACTAGCGGGAGGCTTAGCTCCTACGAGCAGTACTTC. This translates into CASSPGTSGRLSSYEQYF. The gene calls are TRBV28 and TRBJ2-7; TRBD2 agrees at 15 bases. CDR1 MDHEN and CDR2 SYDVKM come from the germline V gene. The CDR3 runs 18 residues. The trim removed 6 bases at V and 0 bases at J, leaving 9 bases unmatched. Looking up the rest from reference TRBV28 and TRBJ2-7 gives the full variable domain: DVKVTQSSRYLVKRTGEKVFLECVQDMDHENMFWYRQDPGLGLRLIYFSYDVKMKEKGDIPEGYSVSREKKERFSLILESASTNQTSMYLCASSPGTSGRLSSYEQYFGPGTRLTVT.

This rearrangement joins TRBV7-8 to TRBJ2-5; D is unclear. The V end lost 4 bases, the J end lost 2 bases, and 8 bases lay between the germline ends. CDR3 length: 13 amino acids. Per the germline V gene, CDR1 is SGHVS and CDR2 is FQNEAQ. The CDR3: CASSSESQETQYF. The CDR3 coding sequence is TGTGCCAGCAGCTCCGAAAGTCAAGAGACCCAGTACTTC.

This chain uses TRBV28 with TRBJ2-5; D not resolved. The CDR3 is 16 residues long. Trimming removed 5 bases at V and 2 bases at J, with 18 bases between. The germline gives CDR1 MDHEN, CDR2 SYDVKM. CDR3 amino acids: CASSPLSKGKQETQYF. As DNA, the CDR3 is TGTGCCAGCAGTCCCTTATCGAAAGGGAAACAAGAGACCCAGTACTTC.

The chain uses TRBV7-8 and TRBJ2-5; D might be TRBD1 or TRBD2, each matching 6 bases. The CDR3 contains 14 residues. Germline CDR1 is SGHVS and CDR2 is FQNEAQ. Trimming left V 0 bases short and J 5 bases short, with 10 bases between. CDR3 coding DNA: TGTGCCAGCAGCTTAGCGCTCGGGGGCGAGACCCAGTACTTC. Translation gives CASSLALGGETQYF.

This chain connects TRBV2 to TRBJ1-4; no firm D call. The CDR3 totals 15 residues. Trimming removed 3 bases from V and 4 bases from J, with 12 bases in between. The germline V gene encodes CDR1 SNHLY and CDR2 FYNNEI. For the CDR3, the DNA is TGTGCCAGCAGTGACGCCGAGGCGGGTAATGAAAAACTGTTTTTT. Amino acid sequence: CASSDAEAGNEKLFF.

The chain couples TRBV5-1 to TRBJ2-7; TRBD1 or TRBD2 may be the D gene (5 bases each). This CDR3 comprises 16 residues. Germline values: CDR1 SGHRS, CDR2 YFSETQ. V was cut by 3 bases and J by 1 base, with 17 bases left in between. CDR3 loop: CASSWGLGEISYEQYF. The DNA of the CDR3 is TGCGCCAGCAGCTGGGGGTTGGGGGAGATTTCCTACGAGCAGTACTTC.

The chain carries TRBV6-6 and TRBJ1-3; D gene ambiguous. The germline CDR1 and CDR2 sequences are MNHNY and SVGAGI (reference sequence). The CDR3 length is 15 residues. Trimming cost V 1 base and J 0 bases, with 7 bases left between them. Here the CDR3 DNA reads TGTGCCAGCAGTTACTTCACAACCTCTGGAAACACCATATATTTT. As protein: CASSYFTTSGNTIYF.

The V and J genes are TRBV28 and TRBJ1-5; 8 bases agree with TRBD1. This CDR3 has 15 residues. V shed 5 bases and J 4 bases; nucleotides not matched to a gene: 7. Germline CDR1 and CDR2: MDHEN and SYDVKM. The CDR3 coding sequence is TGTGCCAGCAGTAGACCCCAGGGGGCGAATCAGCCCCAGCATTTT. Translated, it gives CASSRPQGANQPQHF.

Regarding this clone: Other DNA sequences in this specimen translate into the identical CDR3. The J gene is TRBJ2-1, the V gene TRBV4-1, with 7 bases lining up with TRBD2. The germline V gene encodes CDR1 MGHRA and CDR2 YSYEKL. The junction had 6 bases not matched to a gene; V was cut back by 3 bases and J by 4 bases. The CDR3 has 15 amino acids. In nucleotides, the CDR3 is TGCGCCAGCAGCCAGCCTTCGGGAGGATACAATGAGCAGTTCTTC. Its translation: CASSQPSGGYNEQFF.

Notes on this clone: Other DNA sequences within the sample encode an identical CDR3. V and J are TRBV28 and TRBJ2-3; maybe TRBD1 (6 bases). Germline V gene data show CDR1 as MDHEN and CDR2 as SYDVKM. V lost 1 base and J lost 4, with 9 bases in between. This CDR3 contains 14 residues. The CDR3 DNA sequence: TGTGCCAGCAGTTTATTAGCAGGGGCAGATACGCAGTATTTT. This encodes CASSLLAGADTQYF.

This sequence joins TRBV9 and TRBJ2-4; TRBD1 matches 7 bases. Germline V gene lookup returns CDR1 SGDLS and CDR2 YYNGEE. The trim removed 0 bases at V and 5 bases at J, leaving 8 bases unmatched. The CDR3 is made up of 16 amino acids. The CDR3 DNA sequence: TGTGCCAGCAGCGTAGCCCATACCGGGACAGAAAACATTCAGTACTTC. Amino acids: CASSVAHTGTENIQYF.

This clone was counted a single time. The V gene is TRBV11-2, the J gene TRBJ2-5; D remains unclear. CDR1 and CDR2 (germline): SGHAT, FQNNGV. Trimming pared 1 base from V and 5 bases from J, leaving 14 bases between. The CDR3 is 15 residues long. In DNA form, the CDR3 reads TGTGCCAGCAGCTTAGGACACACACCACGGGAGACCCAGTACTTC. Residues: CASSLGHTPRETQYF.